This T cell receptor (beta chain) originates from a study of blood T cell repertoires in COVID-19. The length of the CDR3 is 15 residues. Germline V gene sequence: CDR1 DFQATT, CDR2 SNEGSKA (reference sequence). V lost 3 bases, J lost 8 bases, and 19 bases lay in between. Before being deemed recovered, Cohort 3 donors had two negative PCRs, clearance, or symptom resolution. Sequencing was performed with immunoSEQ multiplex PCR; in TCRdb, only in-frame clones are kept and a portion is missing. The repertoire has fewer than 200,000 clones, approximately 87% of them found once; the top ten carry 4% to 4.5%.

The TCR originated in a woman between 45 and 60 years old who had recovered from COVID-19. The specimen sequenced was PBMCs or T cells enriched from blood (not recorded which). The gene calls are TRBV20-1 and TRBJ1-4, with D possibly being TRBD1 (5 bases). CDR3 region: CSASHQGGGGEKLFF. The DNA for the CDR3 is TGCAGTGCTAGTCACCAGGGTGGCGGTGGGGAAAAACTGTTTTTT.